This entry concerns a single T cell receptor beta chain. This clone turned up a few times. Its antigen specificity is not known. No much larger clone is present one base from it, and per-base qualities are unavailable. Healthy HIV-negative adults with no recently reported acute infections or vaccinations were included as donors. Every donor was a Caucasian adult residing in Nashville, Tennessee, USA. In the unsorted samples, tens of millions of PBMCs were counted, and genomic DNA was extracted using the QIAamp DNA Blood Mini kit. Blood was obtained by leukapheresis, after which PBMCs were separated by Ficoll-Histopaque density gradient centrifugation and cryopreserved in liquid nitrogen vapor phase. This sample was taken from a study of shared clonotypes between healthy human individuals (dated by TCRdb to 2019 to 2021). In terms of the full investigation: The cohort comprised a couple of women and three men aged 18 to 49 years. Each donor's leukapheresis produced roughly between roughly 0.85 and 9 billion PBMCs. To estimate repertoire size and how much clonotypes are shared between individuals, the study performed deep sequencing of blood TCR repertoires from a few healthy adults. To increase sequencing depth and limit assay-specific biases, different laboratories used diverse techniques to prepare libraries and sequence TCR repertoires.

Using the deep immunoSEQ assay, multiplex PCR amplified TCR CDR3 regions from genomic DNA. Genomic DNA extracted from each cell subset was distributed evenly over all wells of several immunoSEQ 96-well plates, and each plate served as one replicate. For unsorted PBMC, each replicate PCR was loaded with approximately 330 ng genomic DNA, equivalent to about 30,000 T cell genomes. Unsorted PBMC genomic DNA was sequenced across ten immunoSEQ deep assay plates. Purified libraries were measured with a Qubit 3.0 fluorometer, size-checked on a Bioanalyzer 2100, and measured again with the KAPA Library Quantification kit. Every immunoSEQ 96-well plate was sequenced on a dedicated single-read 150-cycle Illumina NextSeq 550 flow cell. In the source study's methods: The immunoSEQ output contained only junctional sequences without quality scores, so filtering could not match that applied to full-length reads. Sequences were annotated with PyIR, a Python wrapper for IgBLAST v1.9, and V/J genes and CDR3 were assigned using IMGT germline references. Reads with weak V/J assignments (E-value above 1e-6), missing CDR3, stop codons, out-of-frame junctions, or ambiguous translated residues were removed. V3J clonotypes were defined by identical inferred V gene, J gene, and CDR3 amino acid sequence. Percentage overlap between repertoires was calculated by dividing the number of shared unique clonotypes by the size of the smaller repertoire. Richness of each repertoire was evaluated using RTK rarefaction, the Chao1 estimator, and Recon v2.1 estimates of unobserved clonotypes. This is the immuneACCESS table as TCRdb keeps it, with only in-frame sequences that have V and J called. A part of the clones is gone; compared with another copy, unresolved V genes explain less than half, and the rest is unexplained. The D gene and trimming were derived from the DNA, and the V and J assignments and clone size from that table. This sample has approximately 500,000 clones in its table, and almost 80% of those were observed once. The ten most abundant clones make up 9.5% to 15% of the sample.

Counted from cysteine to phenylalanine, this CDR3 has 16 amino acids. This entry keeps only the CDR3 DNA: 48 bases, framed from base 1. V loses 5 bases, J loses 1 base, and the germline ends lie 15 bases apart. The CDR1 and CDR2 encoded by the germline V gene are MDHEN and SYDVKM. The paper's findings and limits, for the study overall: Pairwise subsampling indicated that sequencing depth was expected to affect the degree of clonotype sharing among donors. Sampling was limited to blood, and TCR repertoires in tissue likely differ from TCR repertoires in blood. The small number of donors limited the genetic and exposure-history diversity represented.

The chain is assembled from TRBV28 and TRBJ2-1, with TRBD1 perhaps the D gene, on 7 matching bases. Sample: PBMCs. This TCR was recovered from a woman aged 40-49 years in good health. Some clones in this sample may be carry-over from other donors' samples. The CDR3: CASSPWRDSSYNEQFF. The sequence in DNA is TGTGCCAGCAGTCCGTGGCGGGACAGTTCCTACAATGAGCAGTTCTTC.